Listed here is a single TCR beta chain. Unique molecular identifiers had been added to the TCR beta cDNA libraries. TCRdb used MiXCR to reprocess the PCR reads, holding one entry per CDR3 protein. This sample yields 700,000 to 900,000 distinct CDR3 sequences, of which around 42% are seen a single time; roughly 5.2% belongs to the top ten. This specimen belongs to a study of post-analysis software for immune sequencing data. Sequencing was done on a sample of blood. This TCR was recovered from a girl aged 10 to 17 with multiple sclerosis.

For the CDR3, the DNA is TGTGCCAGCAACGAATACCTGGGCACAGATACGCAGTATTTT. Translated: CASNEYLGTDTQYF. V gene TRBV6-5 combines with J gene TRBJ2-3; D not resolved. The CDR3 has 14 amino acids. Germline loops: CDR1 MNHEY, CDR2 SVGAGI. Deletions cut 7 bases from V and 1 base from J, with 12 bases between.